The sequence of this T cell receptor (beta chain) was determined in a study of cytomegalovirus exposure and HLA in healthy donors. The PCR used 60 Vbeta and 13 Jbeta primers. Measured with immunoSEQ multiplex PCR; TCRdb has only the in-frame clones, and not every one. The specimen's table records some 48,000 clones. Details on this clone: What it recognizes is unknown.

General study results and limits: The authors excluded some V segments, including TRBV6-2 and TRBV6-3, as indistinguishable. Overall, approximately 150 TCR beta chains were annotated as cytomegalovirus-associated.

Trimming left V 5 bases short and J 2 bases short, with 11 bases between. From germline, CDR1 is SGHRS and CDR2 YFSETQ. This CDR3 has 14 amino acids. The specimen was PBMCs. The TCR originated in a woman aged 40-49 years in good health and CMV-seronegative. This chain joins TRBV5-1 and TRBJ2-1; TRBD1 might be the D (6 bases). CDR3 sequence (DNA): TGCGCCAGCAGGCTACAGGGAACCTACAATGAGCAGTTCTTC. Translation: CASRLQGTYNEQFF.